One sample yielded the 10 T cell receptor beta chains listed below, sequenced in a study of CD8 T cells in ankylosing spondylitis. TCRdb called the 5' RACE reads again in MiXCR, with one record for every CDR3 protein. The profile covers 150,000 to 200,000 distinct CDR3 sequences, with about 20% appearing a single time and approximately 4.3% taken by the ten largest. Material: blood, either unsorted or a sorted T cell fraction (not recorded which). Receptors originate from a male donor between 5 and 29 years old with ankylosing spondylitis or in good health (not recorded which).

This clonotype was counted at least ten times. V is TRBV7-9 and J is TRBJ2-1; 9 nucleotides line up with TRBD1. Looked up from germline, CDR1 is SEHNR and CDR2 is FQNEAQ (reference sequence). This CDR3 contains 16 residues. J gave up 6 bases and V 6 bases, and 12 bases lay outside the gene matches. CDR3 sequence reads: CASRRPRDRDGNEQFF. In DNA form, the CDR3 reads TGTGCCAGCAGGCGGCCCCGGGACAGGGACGGCAATGAGCAGTTCTTC.

This clonotype was detected many times. The rearrangement links TRBV7-8 to TRBJ1-4; D gene ambiguous. Trimming took off 5 bases at V and 3 bases at J, with 22 bases between the two ends. This CDR3 comprises 18 residues. Germline V CDR1 and CDR2: SGHVS, FQNEAQ. The CDR3 DNA sequence: TGTGCCAGCAGCAACCGGGCTCTCCCGAATCCGGCTAATGAAAAACTGTTTTTT. Encoded protein: CASSNRALPNPANEKLFF.

The rearrangement uses TRBV29-1 and TRBJ2-5; no clear D. Germline CDR1 reads SQVTM; CDR2 reads ANQGSEA. CDR3 length: 13 residues. Trimming removed 1 base at V and 0 bases at J, with 6 bases between. In DNA, the CDR3 is TGCAGCGTTGAAGGGCAGTACCAAGAGACCCAGTACTTC. Protein product: CSVEGQYQETQYF.

The table lists this clonotype with many counts. V gene TRBV5-1 combines with J gene TRBJ2-7, with 10 bases lining up with TRBD1. The CDR3 contains 15 residues. Germline V lookup: CDR1 SGHRS, CDR2 YFSETQ. V shed 4 bases, J shed 3 bases, and the junction held 7 bases outside the gene matches. Here the CDR3 reads CASSPGTGVLYEQYF. Here the CDR3 DNA reads TGCGCCAGCAGCCCGGGGACAGGGGTTCTCTACGAGCAGTACTTC.

This clonotype was detected only once. The chain links TRBV20-1 to TRBJ1-1; D remains ambiguous. The CDR3 extends over 14 amino acids. The V end lost 0 bases, the J end lost 5 bases, and 13 bases lay between the germline ends. Germline V lookup: CDR1 DFQATT, CDR2 SNEGSKA (reference sequence). The CDR3 DNA follows: TGCAGTGCTAGAGATAGGCCCTCGGGGACTGAAGCTTTCTTT. Its translation is CSARDRPSGTEAFF.

The table lists this clonotype with many counts. The rearrangement links TRBV27 to TRBJ2-7, with 7 bases matching TRBD1. Germline V CDR1 and CDR2: MNHEY, SMNVEV (reference sequence). CDR3 size: 15 residues. Losses at the gene ends were 6 bases for V and 3 bases for J; bases not matched to a gene: 11. In nucleotides, the CDR3 is TGTGCCAGCAGCCCCGTCGGGACAGACTACTACGAGCAGTACTTC. Its protein is CASSPVGTDYYEQYF.

This sequence joins TRBV12-3 or TRBV12-4 and TRBJ2-2, with D possibly TRBD1 on 7 matching bases. V lost 0 bases and J 3 bases, leaving 17 bases between the germline ends. This CDR3 is 18 amino acids long. The CDR3 region has the DNA TGTGCCAGCAGTTTAGCGCTCGGACCCAGGGGGGACACCGGGGAGCTGTTTTTT. Its translation is CASSLALGPRGDTGELFF.

In its sample, this clonotype was seen many times. The CDR3 nucleotides read TGTGCCAGCAGTTTCGGAGGGGGGAACTACGAGCAGTACTTC. Translated: CASSFGGGNYEQYF. The rearrangement links TRBV27 to TRBJ2-7; the D call may be TRBD1 or TRBD2 (6 bases each). This CDR3 contains 14 residues. V lost 3 bases, J lost 3 bases, and 12 bases lay in between. The germline V gene has CDR1 MNHEY and CDR2 SMNVEV (reference sequence).

This clonotype was seen many times. This chain joins TRBV25-1 and TRBJ1-1; TRBD1 agrees at 7 bases. Germline CDR1 and CDR2: MGHDK and SYGVNS. This CDR3 contains 12 residues. With V trimmed by 4 bases and J by 4 bases, 0 bases remained unmatched. Written as DNA, the CDR3 is TGTGCCAGCAGTGCAGGGGGCACTGAAGCTTTCTTT. Protein sequence: CASSAGGTEAFF.

The sample holds many counts of this clonotype. The V gene is TRBV2, the J gene TRBJ2-1; no clear D gene. V shed 8 bases and J shed 8 bases, with 13 bases lying between them. Germline CDR1 is SNHLY and CDR2 is FYNNEI. The CDR3 length is 12 residues. The CDR3 reads CASGLSPYEQFF. DNA of the CDR3: TGTGCCAGCGGGCTGAGCCCCTATGAGCAGTTCTTC.